A selection of T cell receptor beta chains follows, all from one sample in a study of naive and memory T cell subsets. TCRdb re-called the 5' RACE reads through MiXCR, storing one row per CDR3 protein. Here the sample spans roughly 56,000 distinct CDR3 sequences, 7.2% being singletons. Receptor source: a male donor in good health. CDR3s include the opening cysteine and the closing phenylalanine or tryptophan. Fields, in order: D gene, J gene, clone size, CDR3 length, V gene, CDR3 protein, CDR3 DNA. A D gene is named only where the DNA matches it firmly. Clone size is shown for a subset of rows, as once, few, many or a class of expanded clone.

TRBD2	TRBJ2-1	NA	15	TRBV2	CASSDGASGINEQFF	TGTGCCAGCAGTGACGGGGCCAGCGGGATAAATGAGCAGTTCTTC
TRBD1	TRBJ1-1	NA	15	TRBV5-6	CASSLLKTGATEAFF	TGTGCCAGCAGCTTGCTGAAGACAGGGGCCACTGAAGCTTTCTTT
TRBD2	TRBJ2-7	many	14	TRBV14	CASSQAGGYSEQYF	TGTGCCAGCAGCCAAGCGGGGGGGTACTCCGAGCAGTACTTC
NA	TRBJ1-4	few	16	TRBV4-1	CASSQTPRGGNEKLFF	TGCGCCAGCAGCCAAACTCCTCGGGGCGGAAATGAAAAACTGTTTTTT
NA	TRBJ2-7	few	13	TRBV5-4	CASSSTVEYEQYF	TGTGCCAGCAGCTCGACAGTAGAATACGAGCAGTACTTC
TRBD1	TRBJ2-2	NA	15	TRBV4-1	CASSFNDRQGGELFF	TGCGCCAGCAGCTTCAACGACAGACAGGGCGGGGAGCTGTTTTTT
TRBD2	TRBJ2-3	NA	16	TRBV10-3	CAISERAGGSTDTQYF	TGTGCCATCAGTGAACGGGCGGGGGGGAGCACAGATACGCAGTATTTT
TRBD1	TRBJ2-7	few	15	TRBV29-1	CSAQGGQGFSYEQYF	TGCAGCGCCCAAGGCGGACAGGGGTTTTCCTACGAGCAGTACTTC
NA	TRBJ2-3	few	16	TRBV7-9	CASSLKRVGAPDTQYF	TGTGCCAGCAGCTTAAAAAGGGTAGGGGCCCCAGATACGCAGTATTTT
TRBD2	TRBJ2-1	NA	16	TRBV20-1	CSARVLSGGAHNEQFF	TGCAGTGCTAGAGTCCTTAGCGGGGGGGCTCACAATGAGCAGTTCTTC
TRBD1	TRBJ1-5	medium-sized	15	TRBV20-1	CSARAPTGGNQPQHF	TGCAGTGCTAGAGCCCCGACAGGGGGCAATCAGCCCCAGCATTTT
NA	TRBJ1-5	many	13	TRBV27	CASSFEFGQPQHF	TGTGCCAGCAGTTTCGAGTTTGGTCAGCCCCAGCATTTT
NA	TRBJ2-1	few	16	TRBV12-5	CASGLVGGSSYNEQFF	TGTGCTAGTGGTTTGGTAGGGGGTAGCTCCTACAATGAGCAGTTCTTC
TRBD1	TRBJ1-1	NA	13	TRBV19	CASSTTGPQEAFF	TGTGCCAGTAGTACGACAGGGCCTCAAGAAGCTTTCTTT
NA	TRBJ1-1	few	12	TRBV7-9	CATFRGAGVAFF	TGTGCAACTTTTAGGGGGGCGGGGGTAGCTTTCTTT
NA	TRBJ1-1	many	13	TRBV6-1	CAGGQAMNTEAFF	TGTGCTGGGGGTCAGGCCATGAACACTGAAGCTTTCTTT
TRBD2	TRBJ2-2	many	16	TRBV7-2	CASSFGSGRISGELFF	TGTGCCAGCAGCTTCGGTAGCGGGCGTATCTCCGGGGAGCTGTTTTTT
NA	TRBJ2-3	many	14	TRBV25-1	CASSRVVGTDTQYF	TGTGCCAGCAGTAGGGTCGTTGGGACAGATACGCAGTATTTT
NA	TRBJ2-3	many	13	TRBV4-2	CASSQVSADTQYF	TGTGCCAGCAGCCAAGTCTCGGCAGATACGCAGTATTTT
NA	TRBJ1-4	few	18	TRBV7-6	CASSLLGRADATNEKLFF	TGTGCCAGCAGCTTACTGGGTCGGGCAGACGCAACTAATGAAAAACTGTTTTTT
NA	TRBJ1-6	NA	14	TRBV27	CASSLPGYNSPLHF	TGTGCCAGCAGTTTACCAGGGTATAATTCACCCCTCCACTTT
TRBD2	TRBJ2-1	many	16	TRBV14	CASSTGLAGSYNEQFF	TGTGCCAGCAGCACGGGACTAGCGGGCTCCTACAATGAGCAGTTCTTC
TRBD2	TRBJ2-2	few	16	TRBV12-3/TRBV12-4	CASSSAGGPGTGELFF	TGTGCCAGCAGTTCCGCGGGGGGGCCGGGCACCGGGGAGCTGTTTTTT
NA	TRBJ2-2	few	17	TRBV7-9	CASSLLPLAEFTGELFF	TGTGCCAGCAGCTTATTGCCTCTTGCGGAGTTTACCGGGGAGCTGTTTTTT
NA	TRBJ1-1	NA	15	TRBV5-1	CASSRSSGAGTEAFF	TGCGCCAGCAGCCGCTCGAGCGGAGCGGGCACTGAAGCTTTCTTT
NA	TRBJ2-5	many	14	TRBV2	CASSEMGGQETQYF	TGTGCCAGCAGTGAAATGGGGGGCCAAGAGACCCAGTACTTC
TRBD1	TRBJ2-7	NA	16	TRBV19	CASSIVVGTGVYEQYF	TGTGCCAGTAGTATCGTGGTGGGGACAGGGGTCTACGAGCAGTACTTC
TRBD1	TRBJ2-7	many	14	TRBV20-1	CSATGQGASYEQYF	TGCAGTGCTACAGGACAGGGGGCTTCCTACGAGCAGTACTTC
NA	TRBJ1-2	NA	16	TRBV30	CAWSEFGAEPSYGYTF	TGTGCCTGGAGTGAGTTCGGCGCTGAGCCCTCCTATGGCTACACCTTC
TRBD2	TRBJ2-3	many	16	TRBV7-7	CASSPGLAGVGDTQYF	TGTGCCAGCAGCCCGGGACTAGCGGGGGTTGGCGATACGCAGTATTTT
TRBD1	TRBJ2-7	NA	15	TRBV30	CAWTPQEDRGYEQYF	TGTGCCTGGACCCCCCAGGAGGACAGGGGCTACGAGCAGTACTTC
TRBD1	TRBJ2-1	NA	15	TRBV3-1	CASSQGRGRYDEQFF	TGTGCCAGCAGCCAAGGTAGGGGGCGGTACGATGAGCAGTTCTTC
TRBD2	TRBJ2-3	many	18	TRBV12-3/TRBV12-4	CASTLGLAGGDRTDTQYF	TGTGCCAGCACCCTCGGGCTAGCGGGGGGGGACCGCACAGATACGCAGTATTTT
TRBD1	TRBJ2-3	many	16	TRBV5-1	CASSTGQAHSTDTQYF	TGCGCCAGCAGCACGGGACAGGCCCATAGCACAGATACGCAGTATTTT
TRBD1	TRBJ1-2	NA	13	TRBV5-1	CASSSQGEYGYTF	TGCGCCAGCAGCTCACAGGGGGAATATGGCTACACCTTC
NA	TRBJ2-7	few	13	TRBV29-1	CSVDSGSNYEQYF	TGCAGCGTTGACTCCGGGAGCAACTACGAGCAGTACTTC
NA	TRBJ2-5	NA	13	TRBV3-1	CASSSGQRETQYF	TGTGCCAGCAGCTCAGGACAGAGGGAGACCCAGTACTTC
NA	TRBJ2-7	many	13	TRBV29-1	CSVYTGFSYEQYF	TGCAGCGTTTACACAGGTTTCTCCTACGAGCAGTACTTC
TRBD1	TRBJ1-5	few	13	TRBV2	CASRVGQNQPQHF	TGTGCCAGCAGGGTGGGACAGAATCAGCCCCAGCATTTT
NA	TRBJ2-1	NA	14	TRBV5-1	CASSLVGLYNEQFF	TGCGCCAGCAGCTTGGTGGGGTTGTACAATGAGCAGTTCTTC
NA	TRBJ2-1	NA	15	TRBV13	CASRPIGGWSHEQFF	TGTGCCAGCAGACCTATCGGGGGATGGTCTCACGAGCAGTTCTTC
NA	TRBJ2-7	many	15	TRBV16	CASSHPGQGTYEQYF	TGTGCCAGCAGCCACCCGGGGCAGGGTACCTACGAGCAGTACTTC
NA	TRBJ2-7	many	13	TRBV7-9	CASSHHPSYEQYF	TGTGCCAGCAGCCATCACCCCTCCTACGAGCAGTACTTC
TRBD1	TRBJ1-4	few	15	TRBV19	CASSNAGTAGEKLFF	TGTGCCAGTAGTAACGCCGGGACAGCGGGTGAAAAACTGTTTTTT
NA	TRBJ2-2	NA	16	TRBV5-1	CASSLVQTANTGELFF	TGCGCCAGCAGCTTGGTACAGACTGCGAACACCGGGGAGCTGTTTTTT
NA	TRBJ2-6	many	16	TRBV5-1	CASSREVISGANVLTF	TGCGCCAGCAGCCGCGAGGTGATCTCTGGGGCCAACGTCCTGACTTTC
NA	TRBJ1-3	NA	13	TRBV30	CAWSTGLENTIYF	TGTGCCTGGTCGACAGGCCTCGAAAACACCATATATTTT
NA	TRBJ1-5	NA	13	TRBV5-1	CASSLSGHQPQHF	TGCGCCAGCAGCTTAAGCGGGCATCAGCCCCAGCATTTT
NA	TRBJ2-1	NA	15	TRBV19	CASSFGQYPYNEQFF	TGTGCCAGTAGTTTCGGACAATATCCCTACAATGAGCAGTTCTTC
NA	TRBJ1-1	NA	15	TRBV7-9	CASSPKGTSKREAFF	TGTGCCAGCAGCCCCAAAGGGACATCTAAGAGAGAAGCTTTCTTT
TRBD1	TRBJ2-5	NA	14	TRBV5-1	CASGRTGQQETQYF	TGCGCCAGCGGACGGACAGGTCAACAAGAGACCCAGTACTTC